Below, one T cell receptor beta chain is given with its context. Its antigen is not known. V lost 7 bases, J lost 6 bases, and 13 bases lay in between. The germline V gene encodes CDR1 WSHSY and CDR2 SAAADI. The CDR3 runs to 12 residues. The record originates from a study of T cells after yellow fever vaccination. Study conclusions and caveats: At under 97% for CD4 and almost 90% for CD8, most primary-vaccination clones showed up again after the booster.

Production of TCR cDNA was by 5'RACE template switching, which also added a universal primer site and UMIs. Each CDR3 protein gets one entry after TCRdb re-called the 5' RACE reads with MiXCR. In the table there are a few hundred thousand distinct CDR3 sequences, roughly a fifth of which are singletons. This clonotype was obtained from a man aged 25-45 years who received the YFV17D yellow fever vaccine. The V call is TRBV10-2, the J call TRBJ2-7, with a possible D match to TRBD2 (6 bases). The material was PBMCs, obtained 15 days after the yellow fever booster vaccination. The CDR3 protein is CASKEGNTEQYF. In DNA, the CDR3 is TGCGCCAGCAAGGAGGGGAATACCGAGCAGTACTTC.